These T cell receptor beta chains were read from a single sample in a study of blood T cell repertoires in COVID-19. Sequencing used immunoSEQ multiplex PCR; TCRdb keeps in-frame clones, though not all of them. Of over 100,000 clones listed, around nine tenths are singletons. Sequencing input: peripheral blood. These receptors were taken from a man aged 40-49 years with acute or convalescent COVID-19. Both conserved end residues are part of each CDR3. A D gene is named only where the DNA matches it firmly.

j_gene: TRBJ1-1
d_gene: TRBD1
v_gene: TRBV5-1
CDR3aa: CASSLAGTGGPRAFF

j_gene: TRBJ2-7
d_gene: -
v_gene: TRBV7-9
CDR3aa: CASRQANYEQYF

j_gene: TRBJ2-7
d_gene: -
v_gene: TRBV5-1
CDR3aa: CASSQGLSYEQYF

j_gene: TRBJ1-1
d_gene: TRBD1
v_gene: TRBV5-1
CDR3aa: CASSLEGGGRDTEAFF

j_gene: TRBJ2-1
d_gene: TRBD2
v_gene: TRBV11-2
CDR3aa: CASSPRPRLAGGINEQFF

j_gene: TRBJ2-7
d_gene: TRBD1
v_gene: TRBV6-5
CDR3aa: CASSPGTGGVYEQYF

j_gene: TRBJ1-5
d_gene: -
v_gene: TRBV9
CDR3aa: CASSVRGDQPQHF

j_gene: TRBJ1-5
d_gene: -
v_gene: TRBV7-2
CDR3aa: CASSPTGFNQPQHF

j_gene: TRBJ2-1
d_gene: TRBD2
v_gene: TRBV27
CDR3aa: CASSSSGTSGRAYHNEQFF

j_gene: TRBJ1-1
d_gene: -
v_gene: TRBV5-6
CDR3aa: CASSDDRNEAFF

j_gene: TRBJ1-3
d_gene: -
v_gene: TRBV3-1/TRBV3-2
CDR3aa: CASSQEMGDSGNTIYF

j_gene: TRBJ2-3
d_gene: -
v_gene: TRBV5-6
CDR3aa: CASRASATMEYF

j_gene: TRBJ2-5
d_gene: TRBD1
v_gene: TRBV2
CDR3aa: CASRRQGVQETQYF

j_gene: TRBJ2-2
d_gene: -
v_gene: TRBV6-5
CDR3aa: CASKSGLANTGELFF